This T cell receptor (beta chain) was obtained from a study of early T cells in non-severe SARS-CoV-2 infection. The TCR library protocol was used to attach unique molecular identifiers. These identifiers were attached to individual cDNA molecules. A single record per CDR3 protein comes from TCRdb applying MiXCR to the 5' RACE reads. The table includes around 84,000 distinct CDR3 sequences, about 12% detected once. Germline V gene lookup returns CDR1 MGHDK and CDR2 SYGVNS. Deletions cut 6 bases from V and 0 bases from J, with 9 bases between. CDR3 length: 14 residues. The sequence derives from an adult who was a healthcare worker with PCR-confirmed SARS-CoV-2 infection or an uninfected control (not recorded which). The sequenced sample consisted of whole blood. The V and J genes are TRBV25-1 and TRBJ2-1; D is possibly TRBD1 (6 bases). The CDR3 reads CASRQGSSYNEQFF. As DNA, the CDR3 is TGTGCCAGCAGACAGGGAAGCTCCTACAATGAGCAGTTCTTC.